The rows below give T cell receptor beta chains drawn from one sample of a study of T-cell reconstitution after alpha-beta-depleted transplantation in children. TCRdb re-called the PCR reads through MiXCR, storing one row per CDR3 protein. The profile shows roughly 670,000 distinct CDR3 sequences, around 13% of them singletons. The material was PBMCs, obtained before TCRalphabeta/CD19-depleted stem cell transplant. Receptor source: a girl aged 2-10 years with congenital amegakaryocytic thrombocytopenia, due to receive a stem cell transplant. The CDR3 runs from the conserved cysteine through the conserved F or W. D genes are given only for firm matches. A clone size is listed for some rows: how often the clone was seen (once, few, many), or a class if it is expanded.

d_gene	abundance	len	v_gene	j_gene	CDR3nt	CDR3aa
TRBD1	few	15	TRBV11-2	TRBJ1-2	TGTGCCAGCAGCTTAGTTGGGCAGGGGGCTGTAGGCTACACCTTC	CASSLVGQGAVGYTF
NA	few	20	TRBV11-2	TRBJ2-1	TGTGCCAGCAGCCCTCAGCCAGGGGCTTTTGGGGGAGAGGGCAACAATGAGCAGTTCTTC	CASSPQPGAFGGEGNNEQFF
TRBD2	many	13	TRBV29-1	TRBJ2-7	TGCAGCGTTGTGCCTAGCGGAACTTACGAGCAGTACTTC	CSVVPSGTYEQYF
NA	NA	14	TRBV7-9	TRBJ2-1	TGTGCCAGCAGCCTTGACGTGCGGGCTAATGAGCAGTTCTTC	CASSLDVRANEQFF
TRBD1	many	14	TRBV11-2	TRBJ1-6	TGTGCCAGCAGCTCGGACAGGGTGAATTCACCCCTCCACTTT	CASSSDRVNSPLHF
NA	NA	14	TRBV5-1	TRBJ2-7	TGCGCCAGCAGCTTGACGGGGGCTCGGTACGAGCAGTACTTC	CASSLTGARYEQYF
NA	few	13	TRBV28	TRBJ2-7	TGTGCCAGCAAGAGCCCAGGGAGTGGCGAGCAGTACTTC	CASKSPGSGEQYF
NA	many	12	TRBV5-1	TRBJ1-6	TGCGCCAGCAGCTTTGATAATTCACCCCTCCACTTT	CASSFDNSPLHF
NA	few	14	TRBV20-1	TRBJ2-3	TGCAGTGCGGACCGGGACCCACGGAGGGATACGCAGTATTTT	CSADRDPRRDTQYF
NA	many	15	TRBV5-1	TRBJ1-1	TGCGCCAGCAGCTTGGGATCCCACGGGAACACTGAAGCTTTCTTT	CASSLGSHGNTEAFF
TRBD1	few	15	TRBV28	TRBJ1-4	TGTGCCAGCAGCGAACCGGGACAGGGGGGTGAAAAACTGTTTTTT	CASSEPGQGGEKLFF
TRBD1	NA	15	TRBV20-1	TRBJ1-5	TGCAGTGCTCTTGGACAGGACACCTACAATCAGCCCCAGCATTTT	CSALGQDTYNQPQHF
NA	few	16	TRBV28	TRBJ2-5	TGTGCCAGCAGTTTACTCGGGACGGCGCCTTTGGAGACCCAGTACTTC	CASSLLGTAPLETQYF
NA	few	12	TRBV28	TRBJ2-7	TGTGCCACCGGAGGCCAGACCTACGAGCAGTACTTC	CATGGQTYEQYF
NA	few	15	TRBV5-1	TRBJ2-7	TGCGCCAGCAGCCAGGAGGCAGGGCTATCCTACGAGCAGTACTTC	CASSQEAGLSYEQYF
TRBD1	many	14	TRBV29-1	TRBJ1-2	TGCAGCGTTGAAACAGGGGCAGATAACTATGGCTACACCTTC	CSVETGADNYGYTF
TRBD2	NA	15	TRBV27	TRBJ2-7	TGTGCCAGCAGTTCCCATCGTAGCGGGAGTGGCGAGCAGTACTTC	CASSSHRSGSGEQYF
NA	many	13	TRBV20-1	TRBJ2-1	TGCAGTGCTAGAAGGGACATAGTCTATGAGCAGTTCTTC	CSARRDIVYEQFF
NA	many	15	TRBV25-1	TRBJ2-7	TGTGCCAGCAGTGAATCTTCCCGAAACTCCTACGAGCAGTACTTC	CASSESSRNSYEQYF
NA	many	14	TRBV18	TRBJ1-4	TGTGCCAGCTCACCCGGGACTTTGAATGAAAAACTGTTTTTT	CASSPGTLNEKLFF
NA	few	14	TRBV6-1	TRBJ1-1	TGTGCCAGCAGACCAGAAGTCTTGAACACTGAAGCTTTCTTT	CASRPEVLNTEAFF
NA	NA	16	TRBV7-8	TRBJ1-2	TGTGCCAGCAGCTTAGATTACACCGGGACAACGTATGGCTACACCTTC	CASSLDYTGTTYGYTF
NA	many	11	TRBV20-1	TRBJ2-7	TGCGCAAGTATGGGCTCCTACGAGCAGTACTTC	CASMGSYEQYF
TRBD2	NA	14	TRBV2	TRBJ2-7	TGTGCCAGAGGTCTAGCGGGGGCCCCCTACGAGCAGTACTTC	CARGLAGAPYEQYF
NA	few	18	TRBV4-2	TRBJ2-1	TGTGCCAGCAGCCAATCCCCAGGGGGAGCGGGAGAGGGGGATGAGCAGTTCTTC	CASSQSPGGAGEGDEQFF
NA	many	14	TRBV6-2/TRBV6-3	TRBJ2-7	TGTGCCAGCCTTATGGGAGTTCGCTCCTACGAGCAGTACTTC	CASLMGVRSYEQYF
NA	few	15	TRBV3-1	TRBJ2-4	TGTGCCAGCAGCCAATGGCCCGGGGCCAAAAACATTCAGTACTTC	CASSQWPGAKNIQYF
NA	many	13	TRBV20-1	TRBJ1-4	TGCAGTGCTAGACGTCAGGGTAATGAAAAACTGTTTTTT	CSARRQGNEKLFF
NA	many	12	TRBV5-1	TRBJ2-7	TGCGCCAGCAGCATGGAACCCTACGAGCAGTACTTC	CASSMEPYEQYF
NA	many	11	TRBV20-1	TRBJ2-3	TGCAGTGCTAGTTTCTCGGATACGCAGTATTTT	CSASFSDTQYF
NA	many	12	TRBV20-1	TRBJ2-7	TGCAGTGCTAGTCCGGCTTCCTACGAGCAGTACTTC	CSASPASYEQYF
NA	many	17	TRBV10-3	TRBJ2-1	TGTGCCATCAGTGAGAGTATCCGAGCGGGCTTGAGCGATGAGCAGTTCTTC	CAISESIRAGLSDEQFF
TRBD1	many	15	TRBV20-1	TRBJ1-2	TGCAGTGCCTTCCCCAAGTACAGGGGGCCTCTTGGCTACACCTTC	CSAFPKYRGPLGYTF
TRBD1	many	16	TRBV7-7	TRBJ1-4	TGTGCCAGCAGCCGGGGACAGGCAACTATTACTGAAAAACTGTTTTTT	CASSRGQATITEKLFF
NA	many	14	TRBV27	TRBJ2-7	TGTGCCAGCAGTCCCGGGACCTTCTCCTACGAGCAGTACTTC	CASSPGTFSYEQYF
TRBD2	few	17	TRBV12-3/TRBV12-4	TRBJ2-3	TGTGCCAGCAGTCCCCGGACTAGCGGGAGTAGGACAGATACGCAGTATTTT	CASSPRTSGSRTDTQYF
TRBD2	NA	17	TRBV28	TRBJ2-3	TGTGCCAGCAGTACCCTGGGAGACGGGAGGGTCACAGATACGCAGTATTTT	CASSTLGDGRVTDTQYF
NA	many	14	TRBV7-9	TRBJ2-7	TGTGCCAGCAGCTTAGGTCAGACACCCTACGAGCAGTACTTC	CASSLGQTPYEQYF
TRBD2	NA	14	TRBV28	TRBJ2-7	TGTGCCAGCAGTTTGAGCGGGAGGGCCGTCGAGCAGTACTTC	CASSLSGRAVEQYF